The clone carrying this TCR beta chain was detected only a few times. Deletions cut 6 bases from V and 0 bases from J, with 23 bases between. Germline V gene data show CDR1 as MDHEN and CDR2 as SYDVKM. The CDR3 runs to 18 residues. Assay: immunoSEQ multiplex PCR; the TCRdb copy retains only in-frame clones and omits some. Of 450,000 to 650,000 clones in the sample, more than 75% are singletons; the top ten hold less than 0.015%. The sample is drawn from a study of shared T cell receptors in the human thymus. This same sample was also taken into another study, of human thymus T cells. This second study notes: Infants, healthy and Finnish, who were having corrective surgery for congenital heart defects served as donors. During corrective heart surgery, resections were taken, and the thymus tissue came from them. Thymic and blood repertoires seemed to favor certain V and J genes. Related work showed strongly overlapping thymic repertoires across unrelated individuals.

V and J are TRBV28 and TRBJ2-5; D may be TRBD1 (8 bases). The TCR comes from a boy under three years old with a congenital heart defect. Sample: thymocytes. CDR3 nucleotide sequence: TGTGCCAGCAGCGTCGGGAGGTTCAAGGACAGGGACCAAGAGACCCAGTACTTC. It translates to CASSVGRFKDRDQETQYF.